Presented here are 24 T cell receptor beta chains from one specimen sequenced in a study of control samples from healthy donors and cancer patients. Sequenced by immunoSEQ multiplex PCR; TCRdb stores in-frame clones only, minus some. The sample consists of roughly 130,000 clones, 90% to 95% of them appearing once. The sample taken for sequencing was PBMCs. The receptors derive from a man between 60 and 75 years old with colorectal cancer.

The gene calls are TRBV7-9 and TRBJ1-1; D remains ambiguous. CDR3 length equals 15 residues. Germline loops: CDR1 SEHNR, CDR2 FQNEAQ (reference sequence). The ends were cut back, 5 bases at V and 1 base at J, with 14 bases in the middle. CDR3 protein: CASSPLGIANTEAFF. CDR3 coding DNA: TGTGCCAGCAGCCCTTTGGGGATAGCGAACACTGAAGCTTTCTTT.

This chain uses TRBV6-6 with TRBJ2-7; 9 bases are shared with TRBD1. CDR1 and CDR2 (germline): MNHNY, SVGAGI (reference sequence). Trimming cost V 6 bases and J 4 bases; bases outside gene matches: 7. The CDR3 contains 14 residues. CDR3 amino acids: CASRYGQGNYEQYF. The CDR3, as DNA: TGTGCCAGCAGGTACGGACAGGGGAATTACGAGCAGTACTTC.

V is TRBV3-1 (or the pseudogene TRBV3-2) and J is TRBJ2-3, with D hard to call. Trimming took off 1 base at V and 0 bases at J, with 2 bases between the two ends. CDR3 length: 13 amino acids. CDR1 and CDR2 from the germline V gene are LGHDT and YNNKEL (reference sequence). Here the CDR3 DNA reads TGTGCCAGCAGCCAAGCTAGCACAGATACGCAGTATTTT. Amino acid sequence: CASSQASTDTQYF.

DNA for the CDR3: TGTGCCAGCAGCCAACTAACGGCCCAATCATATGGCTACACCTTC. Its translation: CASSQLTAQSYGYTF. The chain couples TRBV4-2 to TRBJ1-2; D remains ambiguous. This CDR3 comprises 15 residues. The V gene's germline CDR1 is LGHNA and CDR2 YNFKEQ. Trimming removed 2 bases at V and 5 bases at J, with 15 bases between.

This clone showed up just a few times. The chain links TRBV10-3 to TRBJ1-3; D unclear. This CDR3 has 17 residues. V lost 2 bases to trimming and J lost 0 bases, with 14 bases between them. Germline V lookup: CDR1 ENHRY, CDR2 SYGVKD. CDR3 sequence reads: CAISEPHGLGSGNTIYF. CDR3 in DNA: TGTGCCATCAGTGAGCCCCACGGGCTGGGCTCTGGAAACACCATATATTTT.

The rearrangement joins TRBV6-2 or TRBV6-3 to TRBJ1-1; 7 nucleotides match TRBD1. The CDR3 has 15 residues. Trimming took 6 bases from V and 5 from J; bases not matched to a gene: 12. Germline loops: CDR1 MNHEY, CDR2 SVGEGT. The CDR3 bases are TGTGCCAGCAGCTCCCCGCCGACAGGGATGACTGAAGCTTTCTTT. Its translation: CASSSPPTGMTEAFF.

The V call is TRBV4-2, the J call TRBJ2-2, with 14 bases lining up with TRBD2. Germline V lookup: CDR1 LGHNA, CDR2 YNFKEQ. The V segment lost 4 bases and the J segment 6 bases; nucleotides outside the gene matches: 7. The CDR3 sequence is 17 residues long. CDR3 nucleotide sequence: TGTGCCAGCAGCCTTCGACTAGCGGGGGGGCGCCCCGGGGAGCTGTTTTTT. Encoded protein: CASSLRLAGGRPGELFF.

Details on this clone: Other DNA sequences in this specimen translate into the identical CDR3. This chain connects TRBV18 to TRBJ2-5, with a possible D match to TRBD2 (7 bases). The CDR3 loop spans 14 amino acids. Germline V gives CDR1 KGHSH, CDR2 LQKENI. The ends were cut back, 2 bases at V and 1 base at J, with 8 bases in the middle. Here the CDR3 reads CASSPRGGQETQYF. Written as DNA, the CDR3 is TGTGCCAGCTCACCAAGGGGGGGCCAAGAGACCCAGTACTTC.

The V call is TRBV4-1, the J call TRBJ1-3; a possible D gene is TRBD1 (5 bases). The CDR3 has 16 residues. Looked up from germline, CDR1 is MGHRA and CDR2 is YSYEKL. V lost 0 bases and J lost 8, with 17 bases in between. The CDR3 DNA sequence: TGCGCCAGCAGCCAAGAGGGGACGGGGATGGTTGACACCATATATTTT. Translated, it gives CASSQEGTGMVDTIYF.

The genes are TRBV18 and TRBJ2-7; TRBD1 aligns across 8 bases. Per germline, CDR1 KGHSH and CDR2 LQKENI. J gave up 6 bases and V 6 bases, and 7 bases lay outside the gene matches. CDR3 size: 13 residues. The CDR3 DNA reads TGTGCCAGCTCCCCTGGACAGGGATCCGAGCAGTACTTC. It is translated as CASSPGQGSEQYF.

The chain couples TRBV9 to TRBJ2-7, with 7 bases matching TRBD1. The V and J ends lost 3 bases and 3 bases, in that order; junction bases with no gene match: 6. Germline V gives CDR1 SGDLS, CDR2 YYNGEE. This CDR3 has 14 amino acids. The CDR3: CASSGDRAGYEQYF. CDR3 nucleotides: TGTGCCAGCAGCGGCGACAGGGCGGGCTACGAGCAGTACTTC.

V is TRBV6-5 and J is TRBJ2-5; 7 bases agree with TRBD1. This CDR3 has 14 amino acids. Trimming took 6 bases from V and 1 from J; bases not matched to a gene: 5. The germline gives CDR1 MNHEY, CDR2 SVGAGI. CDR3 DNA sequence: TGTGCCAGCAGCCTAGACAGGGCCCAAGAGACCCAGTACTTC. Protein sequence: CASSLDRAQETQYF.

V gene TRBV7-2 combines with J gene TRBJ2-5; D might be TRBD1 (6 bases). CDR1 is SGHTA and CDR2 is FQGNSA in the germline V gene. The V and J ends lost 2 bases and 4 bases respectively, with 17 bases between them. The CDR3 has 16 residues. This CDR3 reads CASSLSGRGAIETQYF. CDR3 nucleotide sequence: TGTGCCAGCAGCTTAAGTGGCAGGGGAGCTATAGAGACCCAGTACTTC.

V usage is TRBV9 and J usage is TRBJ1-6, with TRBD1 as a possible D gene (6 bases). Germline CDR1 and CDR2: SGDLS and YYNGEE. Trimming cost V 4 bases and J 7 bases, with 18 bases left between them. The CDR3 length is 16 residues. The CDR3 coding sequence is TGTGCCAGCAGCTTATACAGGGAAAATCGCAATTCACCCCTCCACTTT. It is translated as CASSLYRENRNSPLHF.

The chain has TRBV28 and TRBJ2-7; D gene ambiguous. In germline, CDR1 is MDHEN, CDR2 SYDVKM. This CDR3 has 12 amino acids. V lost 6 bases and J 4 bases, leaving 10 bases between the germline ends. The CDR3 region is CASSPGKYEQYF. The DNA of the CDR3 is TGTGCCAGCAGCCCTGGGAAGTACGAGCAGTACTTC. Looking up the rest from reference TRBV28 and TRBJ2-7 gives the full variable domain: DVKVTQSSRYLVKRTGEKVFLECVQDMDHENMFWYRQDPGLGLRLIYFSYDVKMKEKGDIPEGYSVSREKKERFSLILESASTNQTSMYLCASSPGKYEQYFGPGTRLTVT.

The V gene is TRBV12-3 or TRBV12-4, the J gene TRBJ1-4; D ambiguous. This CDR3 is built from 13 residues. Trimming took 8 bases from V and 4 from J, leaving 11 bases between them. CDR3 DNA: TGTGCCAGCCAGCGGGCCTTTAATGAAAAACTGTTTTTT. Amino acid sequence: CASQRAFNEKLFF.

V is TRBV18 and J is TRBJ2-5; D gene ambiguous. Trimming cost V 5 bases and J 4 bases, with 8 bases left between them. Germline CDR1 and CDR2: KGHSH and LQKENI. This CDR3 has 12 amino acids. The CDR3 nucleotides are TGTGCCAGCTCAACCCTCCGAGAGACCCAGTACTTC. Its protein is CASSTLRETQYF.

This clone was counted a single time. The sample holds other DNA sequences that translate to the same CDR3. The rearrangement uses TRBV5-1 and TRBJ2-7, with D perhaps TRBD1 or TRBD2 (6 bases each). CDR1 is SGHRS, CDR2 YFSETQ, per germline. The germline V and J ends were trimmed by 0 bases and 2 bases, with 9 bases remaining between them. There are 14 residues in the CDR3. The CDR3 DNA is TGCGCCAGCAGCTTGGAGGGGGGCCCCTACGAGCAGTACTTC. Translating it yields CASSLEGGPYEQYF.

The V gene is TRBV30, the J gene TRBJ2-5; no reliable D call. The CDR3 length is 11 residues. Trimming took 1 base from V and 5 from J, leaving 5 bases between them. Germline V gene sequence: CDR1 GTSNPN, CDR2 SVGIG (reference sequence). The CDR3 region is CAWSARETQYF. CDR3 coding DNA: TGTGCCTGGAGTGCCCGGGAGACCCAGTACTTC. The whole variable domain, remainder taken from reference TRBV30 and TRBJ2-5, is SQTIHQWPATLVQPVGSPLSLECTVEGTSNPNLYWYRQAAGRGLQLLFYSVGIGQISSEVPQNLSASRPQDRQFILSSKKLLLSDSGFYLCAWSARETQYFGPGTRLLVL.

This rearrangement joins TRBV19 to TRBJ1-5, with 10 positions matching TRBD1. The CDR3 length is 13 residues. V was clipped by 8 bases and J by 5 bases; unmatched bases: 3. Germline V lookup: CDR1 LNHDA, CDR2 SQIVND (reference sequence). The CDR3 nucleotides are TGTGCCAGTGGACAGGGGGACGATCAGCCCCAGCATTTT. It codes for CASGQGDDQPQHF.

The chain employs TRBV6-6 and TRBJ1-2, with D unresolved. CDR1 MNHNY and CDR2 SVGAGI come from the germline V gene (reference sequence). The CDR3 runs to 13 residues. The ends were cut back, 4 bases at V and 4 bases at J, with 10 bases in the middle. The chain's CDR3 is CASSSGSVYGYTF. CDR3 nucleotides: TGTGCCAGCAGTTCGGGCAGCGTCTATGGCTACACCTTC.

This chain connects TRBV6-5 to TRBJ1-5; 7 bases align to TRBD1. Germline V CDR1 and CDR2: MNHEY, SVGAGI. After removal of 6 bases from V and 6 bases from J, the junction contained 2 bases not matched to a gene. The CDR3 is 12 residues long. The CDR3 DNA reads as TGTGCCAGCAGGACAGGGAGTCAGCCCCAGCATTTT. Translation gives CASRTGSQPQHF.

This chain links TRBV10-3 with TRBJ1-1; TRBD1 agrees at 8 bases. CDR1 ENHRY and CDR2 SYGVKD come from the germline V gene. The CDR3 extends over 16 amino acids. The V segment lost 0 bases and the J segment 7 bases; nucleotides outside the gene matches: 10. Here the CDR3 reads CAISESEQTGTGEAFF. The CDR3 nucleotides read TGTGCCATCAGTGAGTCAGAACAGACGGGGACAGGTGAAGCTTTCTTT.

The chain employs TRBV5-1 and TRBJ1-2; D uncertain. V was clipped by 2 bases and J by 3 bases, with 5 bases between them. The CDR3 runs 12 residues. Germline assignment: CDR1 SGHRS and CDR2 YFSETQ. CDR3: CASSLTDYGYTF. CDR3 nucleotides: TGCGCCAGCAGCTTAACGGACTATGGCTACACCTTC.